The clone carrying this TCR beta chain was observed a single time. The V end lost 5 bases, the J end lost 2 bases, and 9 bases lay between the germline ends. Germline CDR1 reads ENHRY; CDR2 reads SYGVKD. This CDR3 region has 13 residues. Method: immunoSEQ multiplex PCR; TCRdb's copy keeps in-frame clones and lacks some. The sample lists some 2.1 million clones, 95% occurring once. The data were obtained in a study of shared clonotypes between healthy human individuals. The TCR was taken from a man between 18 and 29 years old in good health. V usage is TRBV10-3 and J usage is TRBJ1-1; the D gene is possibly TRBD1 (5 bases). Sequencing was done on a sample of naive CD4+ T cells sorted from blood. Subset reported: CD45RA+ positively selected. The CDR3 protein is CAISTGINTEAFF. In nucleotides, the CDR3 is TGTGCCATCAGTACAGGAATAAACACTGAAGCTTTCTTT.